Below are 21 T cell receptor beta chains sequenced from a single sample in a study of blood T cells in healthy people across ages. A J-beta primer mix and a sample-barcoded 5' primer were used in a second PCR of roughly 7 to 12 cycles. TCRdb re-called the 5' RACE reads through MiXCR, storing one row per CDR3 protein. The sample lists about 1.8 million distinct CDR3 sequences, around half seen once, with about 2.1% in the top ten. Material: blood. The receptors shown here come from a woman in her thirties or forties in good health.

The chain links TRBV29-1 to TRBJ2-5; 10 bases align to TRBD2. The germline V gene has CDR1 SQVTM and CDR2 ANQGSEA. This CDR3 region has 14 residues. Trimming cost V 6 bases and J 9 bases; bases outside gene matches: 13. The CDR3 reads CSVERGGSLEAQYF. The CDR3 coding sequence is TGCAGCGTGGAGCGGGGGGGCTCCTTGGAGGCCCAGTACTTC.

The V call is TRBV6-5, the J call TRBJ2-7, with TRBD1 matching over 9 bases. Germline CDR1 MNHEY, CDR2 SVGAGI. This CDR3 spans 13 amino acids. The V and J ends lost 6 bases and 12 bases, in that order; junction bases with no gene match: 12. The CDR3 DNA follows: TGTGCCAGCAGCCCCATCGGACAGGGGATTCTGTACTTC. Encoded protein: CASSPIGQGILYF.

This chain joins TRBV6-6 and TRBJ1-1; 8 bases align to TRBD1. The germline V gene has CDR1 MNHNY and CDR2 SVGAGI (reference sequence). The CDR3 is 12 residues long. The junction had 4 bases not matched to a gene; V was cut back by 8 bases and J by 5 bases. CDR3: CASSWDRTEAFF. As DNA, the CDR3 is TGTGCCAGCTCCTGGGACAGGACTGAAGCTTTCTTT.

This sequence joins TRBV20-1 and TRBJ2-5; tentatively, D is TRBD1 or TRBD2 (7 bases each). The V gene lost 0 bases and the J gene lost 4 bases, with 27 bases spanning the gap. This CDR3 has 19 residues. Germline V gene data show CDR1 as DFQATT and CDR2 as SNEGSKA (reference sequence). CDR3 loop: CSARDQGGWTRGGRETQYF. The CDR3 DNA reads TGCAGTGCTAGAGATCAGGGGGGCTGGACTAGAGGGGGGCGAGAGACCCAGTACTTC.

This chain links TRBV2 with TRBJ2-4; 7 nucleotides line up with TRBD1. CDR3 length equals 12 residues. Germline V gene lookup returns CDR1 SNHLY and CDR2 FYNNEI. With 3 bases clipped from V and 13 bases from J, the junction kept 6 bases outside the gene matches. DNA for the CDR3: TGTGCCAGCAGTGAGCTCCCGGGACAGCAGTACTTC. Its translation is CASSELPGQQYF.

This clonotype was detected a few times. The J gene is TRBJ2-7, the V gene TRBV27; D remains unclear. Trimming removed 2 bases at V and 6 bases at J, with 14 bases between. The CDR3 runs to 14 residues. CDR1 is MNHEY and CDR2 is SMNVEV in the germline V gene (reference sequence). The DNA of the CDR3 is TGTGCCAGCAGTTTACGCCCGGGCATGCGCGAGCAGTACTTC. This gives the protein CASSLRPGMREQYF.

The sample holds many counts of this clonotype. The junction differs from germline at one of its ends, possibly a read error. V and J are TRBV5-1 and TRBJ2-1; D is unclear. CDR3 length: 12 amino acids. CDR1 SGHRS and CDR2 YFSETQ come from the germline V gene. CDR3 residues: CASSLSRNEQFF. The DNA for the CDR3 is TGTGCCAGCAGCCTGAGTCGCAATGAGCAGTTCTTC. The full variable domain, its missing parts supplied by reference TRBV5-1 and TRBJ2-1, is KAGVTQTPRYLIKTRGQQVTLSCSPISGHRSVSWYQQTPGQGLQFLFEYFSETQRNKGNFPGRFSGRQFSNSRSEMNVSTLELGDSALYLCASSLSRNEQFFGPGTRLTVL.

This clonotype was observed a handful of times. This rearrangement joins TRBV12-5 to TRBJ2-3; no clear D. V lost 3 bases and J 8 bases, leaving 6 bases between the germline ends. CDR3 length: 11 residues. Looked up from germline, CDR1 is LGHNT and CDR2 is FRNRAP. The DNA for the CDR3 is TGTGCTAGTGGTTTCGAGACTACGCAGTATTTT. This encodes CASGFETTQYF.

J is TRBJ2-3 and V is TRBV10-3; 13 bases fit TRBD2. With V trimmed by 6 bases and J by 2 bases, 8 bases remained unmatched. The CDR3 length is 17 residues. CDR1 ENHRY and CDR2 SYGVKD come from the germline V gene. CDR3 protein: CAIRARGLAGTTDTQYF. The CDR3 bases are TGTGCCATCAGGGCTCGGGGACTAGCGGGAACCACAGATACGCAGTATTTT.

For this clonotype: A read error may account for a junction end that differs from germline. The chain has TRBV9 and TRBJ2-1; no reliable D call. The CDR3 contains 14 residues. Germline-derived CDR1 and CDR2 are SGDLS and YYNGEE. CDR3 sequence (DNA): TGTGCCAGCAGCGCGACCGTTTCCTACAATGGGCAGTTCTTC. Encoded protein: CASSATVSYNGQFF.

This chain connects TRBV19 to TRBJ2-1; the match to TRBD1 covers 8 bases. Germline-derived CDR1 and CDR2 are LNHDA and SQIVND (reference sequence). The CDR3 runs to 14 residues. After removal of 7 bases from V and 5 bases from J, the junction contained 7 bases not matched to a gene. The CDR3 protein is CASTYGQGHNEQFF. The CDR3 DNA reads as TGTGCCAGTACCTACGGACAGGGACACAATGAGCAGTTCTTC.

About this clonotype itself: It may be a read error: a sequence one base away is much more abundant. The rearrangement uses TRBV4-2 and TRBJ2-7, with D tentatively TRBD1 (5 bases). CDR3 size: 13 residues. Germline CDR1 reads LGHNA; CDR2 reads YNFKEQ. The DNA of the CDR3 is TGTGCCAGCAGCCCCAAGGGGCCCTACGAGCGGTACTTC. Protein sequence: CASSPKGPYERYF.

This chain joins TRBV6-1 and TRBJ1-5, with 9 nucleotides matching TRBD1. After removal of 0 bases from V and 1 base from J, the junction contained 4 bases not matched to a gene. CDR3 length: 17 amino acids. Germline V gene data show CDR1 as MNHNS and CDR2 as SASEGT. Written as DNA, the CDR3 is TGTGCCAGCAGTGAAGCGCCCGGGACAGGGAGCAATCAGCCCCAGCATTTT. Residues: CASSEAPGTGSNQPQHF.

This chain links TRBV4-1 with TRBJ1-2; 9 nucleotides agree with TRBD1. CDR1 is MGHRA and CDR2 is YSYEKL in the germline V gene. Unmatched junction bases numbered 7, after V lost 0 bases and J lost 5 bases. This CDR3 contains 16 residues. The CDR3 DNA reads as TGCGCCAGCAGCCAAGAAAACAGGGGGCCGAGTTATGGCTACACCTTC. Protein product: CASSQENRGPSYGYTF.

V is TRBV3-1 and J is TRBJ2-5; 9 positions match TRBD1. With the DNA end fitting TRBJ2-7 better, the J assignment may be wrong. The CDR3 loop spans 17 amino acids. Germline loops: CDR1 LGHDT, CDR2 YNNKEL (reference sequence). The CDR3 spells CASSHPSGGTGKREQYF. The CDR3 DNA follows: TGTGCCAGCAGCCATCCCTCTGGGGGGACAGGGAAACGCGAGCAGTACTTC.

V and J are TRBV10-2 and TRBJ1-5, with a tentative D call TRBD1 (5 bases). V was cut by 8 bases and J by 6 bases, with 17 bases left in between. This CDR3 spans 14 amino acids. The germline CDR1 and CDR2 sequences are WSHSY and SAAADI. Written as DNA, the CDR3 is TGCGCCAGCTCCGAGCCGGGGCTCGGTCAGCCCCAGCATTTT. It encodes CASSEPGLGQPQHF.

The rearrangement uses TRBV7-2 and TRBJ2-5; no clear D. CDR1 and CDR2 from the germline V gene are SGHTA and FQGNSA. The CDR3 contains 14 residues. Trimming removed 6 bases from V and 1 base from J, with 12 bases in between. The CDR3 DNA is TGTGCCAGCAGGCCCGGCGGTAGCCAAGAGACCCAGTACTTC. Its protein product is CASRPGGSQETQYF.

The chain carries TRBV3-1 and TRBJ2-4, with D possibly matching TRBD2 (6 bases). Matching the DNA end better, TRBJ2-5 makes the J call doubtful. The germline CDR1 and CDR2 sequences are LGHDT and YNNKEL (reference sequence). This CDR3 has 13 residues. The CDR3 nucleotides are TGTGCCAGGAGTAACGGGGGACAAGAGACCCAGTACTTC. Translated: CARSNGGQETQYF.

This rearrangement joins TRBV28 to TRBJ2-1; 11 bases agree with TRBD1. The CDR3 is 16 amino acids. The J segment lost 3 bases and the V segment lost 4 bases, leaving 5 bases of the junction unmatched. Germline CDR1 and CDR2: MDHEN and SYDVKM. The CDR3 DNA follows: TGTGCCAGCAGTTGGGCCGGGACAGGGGGCTACAATGAGCAGTTCTTC. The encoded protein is CASSWAGTGGYNEQFF.

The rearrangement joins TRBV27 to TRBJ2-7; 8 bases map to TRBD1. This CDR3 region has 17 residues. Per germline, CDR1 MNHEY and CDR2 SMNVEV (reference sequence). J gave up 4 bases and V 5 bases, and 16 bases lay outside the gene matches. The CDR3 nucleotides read TGTGCCAGCAGTCATAGAGGGGCCGGGACAGGTTCATACGAGCAGTACTTC. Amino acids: CASSHRGAGTGSYEQYF.

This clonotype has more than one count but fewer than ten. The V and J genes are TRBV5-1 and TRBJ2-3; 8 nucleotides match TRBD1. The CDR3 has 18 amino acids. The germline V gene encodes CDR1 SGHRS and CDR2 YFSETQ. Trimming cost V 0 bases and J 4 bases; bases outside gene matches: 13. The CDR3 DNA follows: TGCGCCAGCAGCTTGGGACAGGGGTGGCGCAGAGGGTCAGATACGCAGTATTTT. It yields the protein CASSLGQGWRRGSDTQYF.